This T cell receptor beta chain was found in a study of shared clonotypes between healthy human individuals. Only in-frame clones appear in the TCRdb table, and some are missing; sequencing was by immunoSEQ multiplex PCR. The sample yields about half a million clones, almost 80% seen once. The V end was cut by 0 bases, the J end by 8 bases, with 13 bases between. This CDR3 has 13 residues. Germline V gene sequence: CDR1 GTSNPN, CDR2 SVGIG (reference sequence). The origin of this receptor is a woman aged 40 to 55 in good health. Some clones in this sample may be carry-over from other donors' samples. The gene calls are TRBV30 and TRBJ1-2; no definite D call. The specimen was PBMCs. The CDR3 sequence: CAWSVVRESGYTF. The CDR3, as DNA: TGTGCCTGGAGTGTAGTACGGGAGAGCGGCTACACCTTC.